The source of this T cell receptor (beta chain) is a study of Ad26.COV2.S vaccination and SARS-CoV-2 variants (dated by TCRdb to the early 2020s). Background for the entire study: Donors in the vaccine arm were drawn from COV1001, a phase I-IIa trial of Ad26.COV2.S in healthy adults that was multicentre, randomized, double-blind and placebo-controlled. Ad26.COV2.S was given intramuscularly at 5x10^10 or 1x10^11 viral particles, as a single shot or as two shots 56 days apart. The specificity and breadth of SARS-CoV-2-reactive T cell receptors after Ad26.COV2.S vaccination were assessed by TCRbeta repertoire sequencing. The TCR-sequenced set comprised approximately 32 samples: around 20 Ad26.COV2.S vaccine recipients, 5 placebo recipients and 8 SARS-CoV-2 convalescent individuals. Trial participants were randomized into five groups of five: low-dose or high-dose Ad26.COV2.S given once or twice, or placebo on both occasions. Investigators did not know the trial group allocation while performing experiments and assessing outcomes. The full study reports these points: Comparing responses between vaccine doses or regimens was not something the study was powered to do. The authors noted that the TCR breadth and depth analyses may have underestimated total T cell responses. Substantial breadth of spike-specific CD8+ and CD4+ T cell responses was reported after vaccination. Compared with placebo recipients, Ad26.COV2.S recipients showed higher spike-specific TCR breadth (P = 0.0014). Vaccine and placebo recipients had comparable non-spike TCR breadth, which fits with the vaccine containing only spike.

This clone was counted many times. What this receptor recognizes is not known. It has no much larger one-base neighbor in the sample; base qualities were not kept. Measured from the cysteine to the phenylalanine, the CDR3 is 11 residues long. Of the read, only the CDR3 DNA is kept; its 33 bases are in frame from base 1. Reading the germline V gene gives CDR1 MDHEN and CDR2 SYDVKM. V lost 7 bases and J lost 10 bases; the stretch between them is 11 bases long. TCRbeta CDR3 regions were sequenced with the immunoSEQ Assay. After extraction, genomic DNA underwent amplification by bias-controlled multiplex PCR, followed by high-throughput sequencing. Processing in the source paper ran as follows. Collapsing and filtering of sequences were performed to quantify the absolute abundance of each unique TCRbeta CDR3 region. T cell fraction was estimated by normalization of TCRbeta template counts to usable DNA, with usable DNA being measured through amplification of reference genes present in all nucleated cells. Repertoire TCRs were annotated as SARS-CoV-2-specific by exact matching of V gene, CDR3 amino acid sequence and J gene to a known reactive TCR set. The reference SARS-CoV-2 TCR set came from MIRA and was filtered for enrichment in COVID-19-positive ImmuneCODE repertoires, removing public or cross-reactive TCRs. Drawing on the MIRA antigens, annotated TCRs were analysed further at the level of specific ORF or position within ORF. Depth was the summed frequency of annotated unique rearrangements, while breadth was defined as annotated unique rearrangements over total unique productive rearrangements. Group comparisons of TCR breadth used two-sided Wilcoxon rank-sum tests. Sourced from immuneACCESS, this table was stored by TCRdb with only in-frame sequences that have V and J called. A share of the clones is absent; for the studies checked, an unresolved V gene accounts for under half, and the remainder has no known explanation. The V and J calls and clone size were taken over from that table, and D and trimming were inferred from the DNA. The sample profile shows about 480,000 clones; around 85% of them were found once. The top ten hold 9.5% to 15% of the sample.

In light of the paper, this sample's treatment or condition label describes: approximately 18 received Ad26.COV2.S at low or high dose, single or two shots; 5 received placebo; per-sample allocation not given. Repertoires of vaccine and placebo recipients were sequenced from samples taken on day 63 after the first injection. Cohort 1b enrolled 20 to 30 adults aged 18-55 years at a single site in Boston, USA, between 29 July and 7 August 2020. Ad26.COV2.S consisted of a replication-incompetent adenovirus type 26 vector by which a prefusion-stabilized SARS-CoV-2 spike protein from the original Wuhan strain was expressed.

The sequence was obtained from a person between 18 and 60 years old who received the Ad26.COV2.S COVID-19 vaccine or a placebo. The chain couples TRBV28 to TRBJ2-1, with a tentative D call of TRBD1 or TRBD2, each matching 5 bases. This specimen consisted of peripheral blood, obtained in a trial of Ad26.COV2.S vaccine versus placebo. The DNA sequence is as follows: TGTGCCAGCAATCACCGGGACGAGCAGTTCTTC. This encodes CASNHRDEQFF.